This T cell receptor (beta chain) stems from a study of CD8+ T cells in alopecia areata. Overall study: Among treated patients, oral tofacitinib was administered at 5 to 10 mg twice daily. Severity in treated patients was scored by percentage of scalp area affected.

In this sample, this clone turned up once. Its cognate antigen is unknown. Broader study findings: Tofacitinib delivered significant drops in scalp clonality and in expanded CD8+ clones among the top 100.

Germline CDR1 LNHDA, CDR2 SQIVND (reference sequence). There are 18 residues in the CDR3. V was pared by 5 bases and J by 1 base, with 23 bases between. Extraction of RNA preceded its reverse transcription into cDNA, which served as the sequencing template. TCRdb keeps only in-frame clones here, not all; method: immunoSEQ multiplex PCR. The repertoire holds 200,000 to 250,000 clones, approximately 57% seen once, with roughly 1.5% in the top ten. Treatment denoted: oral pan-JAK inhibitor, 5-10 mg twice daily. Obtained from alopecia areata patients were lesional scalp punch biopsies along with peripheral blood.

Sequences were derived from CD4+ T cells sorted from blood, sampled at week 4, from a patient treated with tofacitinib. The TCR was taken from a human donor with alopecia areata. The chain uses TRBV19 and TRBJ2-5; D might be TRBD1 (6 bases). The CDR3 region has the DNA TGTGCCAGTAGTGTCCTTTCCGGGACACAAGAAATCCAAGAGACCCAGTACTTC. This sequence encodes CASSVLSGTQEIQETQYF.